This T cell receptor beta chain was documented in a study of control samples from healthy donors and cancer patients. Profiling relied on immunoSEQ multiplex PCR, and the TCRdb table lists in-frame clones only, not all of them. This specimen shows about 190,000 clones; the ten leading clones hold roughly 2%. The V gene end was trimmed by 3 bases and the J gene end by 6 bases; junction bases not matched to a gene: 5. Looked up from germline, CDR1 is MRHNA and CDR2 is SNTAGT. The CDR3 contains 15 residues. Sequenced material: blood. The chain joins TRBV6-4 to TRBJ2-1; 10 bases are a match to TRBD2. The origin of this receptor is a woman aged 30 to 39 in good health. The CDR3 region has the DNA TGTGCCAGCAGTGAAAAAGCGGGGGGGGCCAATGAGCAGTTCTTC. Translated: CASSEKAGGANEQFF.